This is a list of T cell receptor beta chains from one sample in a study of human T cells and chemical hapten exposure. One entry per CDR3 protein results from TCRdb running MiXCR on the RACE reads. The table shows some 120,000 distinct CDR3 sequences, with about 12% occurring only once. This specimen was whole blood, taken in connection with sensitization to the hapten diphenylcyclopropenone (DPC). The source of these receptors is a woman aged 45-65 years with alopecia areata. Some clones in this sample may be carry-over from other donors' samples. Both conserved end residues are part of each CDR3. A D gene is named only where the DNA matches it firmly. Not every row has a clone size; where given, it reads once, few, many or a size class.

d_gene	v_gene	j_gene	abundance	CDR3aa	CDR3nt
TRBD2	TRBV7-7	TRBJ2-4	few	CASSFIAGEEDIQYF	TGTGCTAGCAGCTTCATAGCGGGGGAGGAGGACATTCAGTACTTC
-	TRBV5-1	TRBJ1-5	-	CASSFDGGDEPQHF	TGCGCCAGCAGCTTTGACGGGGGAGATGAGCCCCAGCATTTT
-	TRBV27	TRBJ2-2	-	CASSLSALRELFF	TGTGCCAGCAGTTTATCAGCATTACGGGAGCTGTTTTTT
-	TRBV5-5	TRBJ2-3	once	CASSLGSGVSTDTQYF	TGTGCCAGCAGCTTGGGCTCAGGGGTTAGCACAGATACGCAGTATTTT
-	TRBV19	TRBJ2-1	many	CASSPLGTIYNEQFF	TGTGCCAGTAGCCCTTTAGGGACGATCTACAATGAGCAGTTCTTC
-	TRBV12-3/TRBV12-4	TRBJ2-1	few	CASSLQVTTYNEQFF	TGTGCCAGCAGTTTACAGGTGACCACCTACAATGAGCAGTTCTTC
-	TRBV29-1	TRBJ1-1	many	CSSKTGTEAFF	TGCAGCAGCAAGACAGGAACTGAAGCTTTCTTT
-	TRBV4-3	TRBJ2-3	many	CASSQDFQGNTDTQYF	TGCGCCAGCAGCCAAGATTTCCAGGGGAACACAGATACGCAGTATTTT
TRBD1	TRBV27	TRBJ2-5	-	CASAPAQGASGEETQYF	TGTGCCAGCGCCCCGGCACAGGGGGCAAGTGGGGAAGAGACCCAGTACTTC
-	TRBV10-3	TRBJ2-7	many	CAISPTYEQYF	TGTGCCATCAGTCCGACCTACGAGCAGTACTTC
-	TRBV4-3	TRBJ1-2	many	CASSQEWGGVYGYTF	TGCGCCAGCAGCCAAGAATGGGGGGGAGTCTATGGCTACACCTTC
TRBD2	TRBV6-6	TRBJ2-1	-	CASSYRRTSGASYNEQFF	TGTGCCAGCAGTTACCGAAGGACTAGCGGGGCCTCCTACAATGAGCAGTTCTTC
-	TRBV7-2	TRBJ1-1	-	CASRTLSVPEAFF	TGTGCCAGCAGAACCTTATCGGTGCCTGAAGCTTTCTTT
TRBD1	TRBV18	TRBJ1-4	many	CASSQGQGALMDEKLFF	TGTGCCAGCTCACAAGGACAGGGGGCGCTGATGGATGAAAAACTGTTTTTT
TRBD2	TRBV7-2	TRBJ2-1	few	CASSLPSGRVTSSYNEQFF	TGTGCCAGCAGCTTACCTAGCGGGAGGGTGACAAGCTCCTACAATGAGCAGTTCTTC
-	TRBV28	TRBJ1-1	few	CASKTRVMNTEAFF	TGTGCCAGTAAGACCCGGGTCATGAACACTGAAGCTTTCTTT
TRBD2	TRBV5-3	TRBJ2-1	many	CARSLVSGGQYNEQFF	TGTGCCAGAAGCTTGGTTAGCGGGGGTCAGTACAATGAGCAGTTCTTC
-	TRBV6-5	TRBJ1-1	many	CASRRFSEAFF	TGTGCCAGCAGGCGGTTTTCTGAAGCTTTCTTT
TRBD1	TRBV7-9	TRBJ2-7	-	CASSSDRDSYEQYF	TGTGCCAGCAGCTCGGACAGGGACTCCTACGAGCAGTACTTC
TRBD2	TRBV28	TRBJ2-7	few	CASSERLAGVYEQYF	TGTGCCAGCAGTGAGAGACTAGCGGGAGTCTACGAGCAGTACTTC
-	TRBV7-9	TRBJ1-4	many	CASSPDEKLFF	TGTGCCAGCAGCCCAGATGAAAAACTGTTTTTT
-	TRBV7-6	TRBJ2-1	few	CASSLAGLAYNEQFF	TGTGCCAGCAGCTTAGCGGGATTAGCCTACAATGAGCAGTTCTTC
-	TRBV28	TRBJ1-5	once	CASRLEYSNQPQHF	TGTGCCAGCAGGCTTGAGTATAGCAATCAGCCCCAGCATTTT
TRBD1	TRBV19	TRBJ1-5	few	CASGTGILQPQHF	TGTGCCAGTGGGACAGGGATTCTTCAGCCCCAGCATTTT
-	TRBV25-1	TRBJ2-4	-	CASTDRYKNIQYF	TGTGCCAGCACCGACAGGTACAAAAACATTCAGTACTTC
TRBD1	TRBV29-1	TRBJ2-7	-	CSVELTGNRREQYF	TGCAGCGTTGAATTGACAGGGAACCGGCGGGAGCAGTACTTC
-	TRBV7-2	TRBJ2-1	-	CASSRGFGSYNEQFF	TGTGCCAGCAGCCGTGGGTTCGGGTCCTACAATGAGCAGTTCTTC
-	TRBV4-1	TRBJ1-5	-	CASSQGVGGQPQHF	TGCGCCAGCAGCCAAGGTGTGGGAGGGCAGCCCCAGCATTTT
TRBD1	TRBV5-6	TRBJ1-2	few	CASSYGTGFYGYTF	TGTGCCAGCAGCTATGGGACAGGATTCTATGGCTACACCTTC
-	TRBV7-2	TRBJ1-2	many	CASSFGGSATGYTF	TGTGCCAGCAGCTTTGGGGGATCTGCTACTGGCTACACCTTC
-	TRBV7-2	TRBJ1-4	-	CASSPSHGEKLFF	TGTGCCAGCAGCCCGTCACACGGAGAAAAACTGTTTTTT
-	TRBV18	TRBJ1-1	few	CASSPGQQGTEAFF	TGTGCCAGCTCACCAGGGCAGCAGGGGACTGAAGCTTTCTTT
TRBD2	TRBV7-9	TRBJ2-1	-	CASSSRTGTIAEQFF	TGTGCCAGCAGCTCACGTACCGGGACTATTGCTGAGCAGTTCTTC
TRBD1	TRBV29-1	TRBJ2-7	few	CSVSGGHRGKFSRLEQYF	TGCAGCGTTAGTGGGGGTCACAGGGGGAAATTCTCTCGCTTGGAGCAGTACTTC
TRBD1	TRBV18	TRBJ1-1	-	CASSRNRDRGTEAFF	TGTGCCAGCTCACGGAACCGGGACAGGGGCACTGAAGCTTTCTTT
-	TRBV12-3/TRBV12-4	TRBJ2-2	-	CASNLAVGELFF	TGTGCCAGCAACCTGGCCGTCGGGGAGCTGTTTTTT
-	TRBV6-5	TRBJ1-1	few	CASSYSRAGKLLNTEAFF	TGTGCCAGCAGTTACTCAAGGGCAGGCAAACTACTGAACACTGAAGCTTTCTTT
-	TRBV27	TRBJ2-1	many	CASSYWGGPNEQFF	TGTGCCAGCAGTTACTGGGGTGGACCCAATGAGCAGTTCTTC
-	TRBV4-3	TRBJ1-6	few	CASSQRDGDSPLHF	TGCGCCAGCAGCCAGAGGGACGGCGATTCACCCCTCCACTTT
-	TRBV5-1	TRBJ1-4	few	CASSQDSYEKLFF	TGCGCCAGCAGCCAAGACAGTTATGAAAAACTGTTTTTT
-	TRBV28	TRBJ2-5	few	CASSLGPAVETQYF	TGTGCCAGCAGTTTGGGCCCCGCCGTCGAGACCCAGTACTTC
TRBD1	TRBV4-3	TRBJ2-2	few	CASSRDGQGTGELFF	TGCGCCAGCAGCCGCGACGGACAGGGAACCGGGGAGCTGTTTTTT
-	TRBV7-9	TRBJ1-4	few	CASSHAWGSRIEKLFF	TGTGCCAGCAGCCACGCCTGGGGAAGTCGGATTGAAAAACTGTTTTTT
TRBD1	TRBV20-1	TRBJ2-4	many	CSADTGGNIQYF	TGCAGTGCTGATACAGGGGGCAACATTCAGTACTTC
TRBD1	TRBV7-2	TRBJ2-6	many	CASRPGQGASGANVLTF	TGTGCCAGCAGACCGGGACAGGGAGCCTCTGGGGCCAACGTCCTGACTTTC
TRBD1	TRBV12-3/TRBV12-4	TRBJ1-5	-	CASSLAPGRGDSIVQHF	TGTGCCAGCAGTTTAGCGCCCGGCAGGGGGGATTCAATTGTCCAGCATTTT
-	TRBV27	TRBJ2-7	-	CASSLNGQLYEQYF	TGTGCCAGCAGTTTAAACGGACAGCTTTACGAGCAGTACTTC
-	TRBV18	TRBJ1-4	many	CASSSDNEKLFF	TGTGCCAGCTCGTCGGATAATGAAAAACTGTTTTTT
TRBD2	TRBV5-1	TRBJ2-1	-	CASTPPPSSGDEQFF	TGCGCCAGCACGCCCCCCCCCTCTAGCGGCGATGAGCAGTTCTTC
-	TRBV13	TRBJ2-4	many	CASSLRRQKQNIQYF	TGTGCCAGCAGCTTACGGAGACAGAAGCAAAACATTCAGTACTTC
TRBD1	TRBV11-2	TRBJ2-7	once	CASSLPGTGRYEQYF	TGTGCCAGCAGTTTACCCGGGACAGGGCGATACGAGCAGTACTTC
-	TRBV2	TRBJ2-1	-	CASLYYNEQFF	TGTGCCAGCTTATACTACAATGAGCAGTTCTTC
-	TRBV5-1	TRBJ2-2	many	CASSFRDGTGELFF	TGCGCCAGCAGCTTCCGGGACGGCACCGGGGAGCTGTTTTTT